Shown below are 28 T cell receptor beta chains from a single sample sequenced in a study of cytotoxic CD8 clonotypes in ibrutinib-treated CLL. Repertoires were generated with immunoSEQ multiplex PCR, while TCRdb's copy carries only in-frame clones and drops some. The sample holds a few hundred thousand clones; about 64% are singletons and the top ten take roughly 6.8%. The material was PBMCs, obtained after 36 months of ibrutinib treatment. The receptors were gathered from a human donor with chronic lymphocytic leukemia.

The chain combines TRBV9 with TRBJ2-1; D gene unclear. Germline CDR1 and CDR2: SGDLS and YYNGEE. Trimming took off 7 bases at V and 8 bases at J, with 16 bases between the two ends. CDR3 size: 13 residues. The CDR3 DNA reads TGTGCCAGCGTAGGGCTCACGGGCGATGAGCAGTTCTTC. Protein product: CASVGLTGDEQFF.

This chain connects TRBV19 to TRBJ2-3, with 7 bases identical to TRBD2. Per the germline V gene, CDR1 is LNHDA and CDR2 is SQIVND (reference sequence). The CDR3 extends over 16 amino acids. V gave up 5 bases and J gave up 2 bases; unmatched junction bases: 10. CDR3 sequence reads: CASSVSSGATTDTQYF. For the CDR3, the DNA is TGTGCCAGTAGTGTATCTAGCGGAGCGACCACAGATACGCAGTATTTT.

The CDR3 DNA reads as TGTGCCAGCAGGCTACAGGGGGCCAAAAACATTCAGTACTTC. It encodes CASRLQGAKNIQYF. The chain couples TRBV2 to TRBJ2-4; 7 positions match TRBD1. The length of the CDR3 is 14 residues. Unmatched junction bases numbered 3, after V lost 6 bases and J lost 1 base. Germline V lookup: CDR1 SNHLY, CDR2 FYNNEI.

The chain couples TRBV4-1 to TRBJ1-2, with a weak D call TRBD1 (5 bases). With 1 base removed from V and 0 bases from J, the gap between germline ends came to 9 bases. Germline CDR1 is MGHRA and CDR2 is YSYEKL. This CDR3 region has 15 residues. The CDR3 spells CASSQVPGTNYGYTF. In DNA, the CDR3 is TGCGCCAGCAGCCAAGTGCCAGGGACTAACTATGGCTACACCTTC.

CDR3 sequence: CASSADATNEKLFF. The CDR3 coding sequence is TGTGCCAGCAGCGCAGATGCAACTAATGAAAAACTGTTTTTT. V and J are TRBV9 and TRBJ1-4; D remains unclear. The V and J ends lost 3 bases and 0 bases respectively, with 6 bases between them. Germline lookup yields CDR1 SGDLS and CDR2 YYNGEE. There are 14 residues in the CDR3.

The gene calls are TRBV19 and TRBJ2-5; TRBD1 matches at 9 bases. Germline loops: CDR1 LNHDA, CDR2 SQIVND (reference sequence). J gave up 6 bases and V 3 bases, and 5 bases lay outside the gene matches. The CDR3 contains 14 residues. CDR3 nucleotide sequence: TGTGCCAGTAGTATGGGACAGGGAGGAAAGACCCAGTACTTC. Translating it yields CASSMGQGGKTQYF.

This chain joins TRBV5-1 and TRBJ2-5; D possibly uses TRBD1 or TRBD2 (6 bases each). The V end was cut by 0 bases, the J end by 5 bases, with 14 bases between. The length of the CDR3 is 15 residues. Germline V gene data show CDR1 as SGHRS and CDR2 as YFSETQ. CDR3 residues: CASSLVSGAGETQYF. CDR3 in DNA: TGCGCCAGCAGCTTGGTATCGGGGGCTGGGGAGACCCAGTACTTC.

The genes are TRBV13 and TRBJ1-3; possibly TRBD1 for D (5 bases). This CDR3 contains 14 residues. Germline CDR1 is PRHDT and CDR2 is FYEKMQ (reference sequence). V lost 4 bases to trimming and J lost 0 bases, with 7 bases between them. The CDR3 region has the DNA TGTGCCAGCAGCTACACAGGCTCTGGAAACACCATATATTTT. Translating it yields CASSYTGSGNTIYF.

This clone was recorded only once. V gene TRBV28 combines with J gene TRBJ2-7; 12 bases line up with TRBD2. The junction had 4 bases not matched to a gene; V was cut back by 6 bases and J by 1 base. Per the germline V gene, CDR1 is MDHEN and CDR2 is SYDVKM. The CDR3 has 15 amino acids. The CDR3 here is CASRTSGSHSYEQYF. In nucleotides, the CDR3 is TGTGCCAGCAGGACTAGCGGGAGTCATTCCTACGAGCAGTACTTC.

The V call is TRBV7-2, the J call TRBJ2-7, with D perhaps matching TRBD1 (6 bases). CDR1 is SGHTA and CDR2 is FQGNSA in the germline V gene. The CDR3 is made up of 14 amino acids. V lost 6 bases and J 0 bases, leaving 12 bases between the germline ends. The CDR3 nucleotides are TGTGCCAGCAGTCTCGGACAGCACTCCTACGAGCAGTACTTC. Its translation is CASSLGQHSYEQYF.

J is TRBJ2-3 and V is TRBV2; 9 positions match TRBD2. The V gene end was trimmed by 4 bases and the J gene end by 8 bases; junction bases not matched to a gene: 13. Germline CDR1 is SNHLY and CDR2 is FYNNEI. The CDR3 is 16 amino acids. The CDR3, as DNA: TGTGCCAGCAGTGGCCCGGCGGGAGGGCCCCTTTCTACGCAGTATTTT. Translating gives CASSGPAGGPLSTQYF.

This chain links TRBV9 with TRBJ2-3, with D maybe TRBD2 (6 bases). Germline lookup yields CDR1 SGDLS and CDR2 YYNGEE. Between the trimmed V and J ends, which lost 3 bases and 2 bases, there was a span of 13 bases. The CDR3 loop spans 15 amino acids. In DNA form, the CDR3 reads TGTGCCAGCAGCGCAAAGGAGGGTATCACAGATACGCAGTATTTT. Protein sequence: CASSAKEGITDTQYF.

The rearrangement links TRBV29-1 to TRBJ2-6; D is possibly TRBD2 (5 bases). The germline V gene encodes CDR1 SQVTM and CDR2 ANQGSEA. With 6 bases removed from V and 2 bases from J, the gap between germline ends came to 5 bases. This CDR3 comprises 12 residues. CDR3: CSVEAGANVLTF. CDR3 in DNA: TGCAGCGTGGAGGCTGGGGCCAACGTCCTGACTTTC. The complete variable domain, with remaining parts taken from reference TRBV29-1 and TRBJ2-6, reads SAVISQKPSRDICQRGTSLTIQCQVDSQVTMMFWYRQQPGQSLTLIATANQGSEATYESGFVIDKFPISRPNLTFSTLTVSNMSPEDSSIYLCSVEAGANVLTFGAGSRLTVL.

The rearrangement links TRBV15 to TRBJ2-1, with unresolved D. Trimming cost V 0 bases and J 8 bases, with 5 bases left between them. Germline V gene lookup returns CDR1 LNHNV and CDR2 YYDKDF (reference sequence). CDR3 size: 12 residues. The CDR3 DNA follows: TGTGCCACCAGCAGAGATTTCGATGAGCAGTTCTTC. Residues: CATSRDFDEQFF.

This clone was seen just once. This sequence joins TRBV7-9 and TRBJ1-6; no firm D call. Germline loops: CDR1 SEHNR, CDR2 FQNEAQ (reference sequence). The V end lost 1 base, the J end lost 12 bases, and 7 bases lay between the germline ends. The CDR3 has 12 residues. CDR3 protein: CASSLVEGPLHF. For the CDR3, the DNA is TGTGCCAGCAGCTTAGTGGAGGGACCCCTCCACTTT.

The genes are TRBV16 and TRBJ2-6, with D maybe TRBD2 (5 bases). Per germline, CDR1 KGHSY and CDR2 FQNENV. The CDR3 consists of 16 residues. The V end was cut by 4 bases, the J end by 0 bases, with 10 bases between. CDR3 sequence: CASSRIASSGANVLTF. In nucleotides, the CDR3 is TGTGCCAGCAGCCGGATAGCGAGCTCTGGGGCCAACGTCCTGACTTTC.

The V and J genes are TRBV25-1 and TRBJ2-6, with D maybe TRBD1 (6 bases). From germline, CDR1 is MGHDK and CDR2 SYGVNS. There are 16 residues in the CDR3. Between the trimmed V and J ends, which lost 7 bases and 0 bases, there was a span of 13 bases. DNA for the CDR3: TGTGCCAGCACCTCGGACAGAGACTCTGGGGCCAACGTCCTGACTTTC. Residues: CASTSDRDSGANVLTF. Combining the CDR3 with reference TRBV25-1 and TRBJ2-6 gives the whole variable domain EADIYQTPRYLVIGTGKKITLECSQTMGHDKMYWYQQDPGMELHLIHYSYGVNSTEKGDLSSESTVSRIRTEHFPLTLESARPSHTSQYLCASTSDRDSGANVLTFGAGSRLTVL.

This chain links TRBV5-6 with TRBJ1-2; the match to TRBD1 covers 8 bases. The CDR3 covers 15 residues. The germline CDR1 and CDR2 sequences are SGHDT and YYEEEE. V trimming: 0 bases; J trimming: 8 bases; junction bases outside the gene matches: 9. The CDR3 coding sequence is TGTGCCAGCAGCTTGGTAGCAGGGGGCGTGAAGGGCTACACCTTC. Translating gives CASSLVAGGVKGYTF.

The chain uses TRBV29-1 and TRBJ2-5; possible D gene TRBD1, 6 bases. The germline CDR1 and CDR2 sequences are SQVTM and ANQGSEA. V was trimmed by 4 bases and J by 3 bases, leaving 9 bases between them. This CDR3 has 12 residues. DNA for the CDR3: TGCAGCGTTGCACAGGGTAAAGAGACCCAGTACTTC. This sequence encodes CSVAQGKETQYF.

This rearrangement joins TRBV7-5 to TRBJ2-7. TRBV7-5 corresponds to a pseudogene. The CDR3 loop spans 12 amino acids. CDR3 nucleotides: TGTGTCAGAAGCTTAGCCGACTACGAGCAGTACTTC. Its translation: CVRSLADYEQYF.

The V gene is TRBV10-3, the J gene TRBJ1-2; possibly TRBD1 for D (5 bases). The V gene lost 8 bases and the J gene lost 6 bases, with 10 bases spanning the gap. The CDR3 loop spans 11 amino acids. Germline V gene sequence: CDR1 ENHRY, CDR2 SYGVKD. CDR3 sequence (DNA): TGTGCCATCCGGGGGAACAATGGCTACACCTTC. This sequence encodes CAIRGNNGYTF.

This clone was observed a handful of times. This CDR3 is CASSSYRDRVYGYTF. The CDR3, as DNA: TGTGCCAGCAGCTCGTACCGGGACAGGGTCTATGGCTACACCTTC. The rearrangement joins TRBV11-2 to TRBJ1-2; 9 bases align to TRBD1. The CDR3 contains 15 residues. The germline V gene encodes CDR1 SGHAT and CDR2 FQNNGV. Trimming took 4 bases from V and 4 from J; bases not matched to a gene: 7.

In this sample, this clone turned up a few times. This chain links TRBV5-4 with TRBJ1-2; possibly TRBD1 for D (6 bases). The CDR3 is 15 amino acids. Per the germline V gene, CDR1 is SGHNT and CDR2 is YYREEE (reference sequence). V was cut by 0 bases and J by 5 bases, with 14 bases left in between. CDR3 sequence reads: CASSLERGAGYGYTF. CDR3 bases: TGTGCCAGCAGCTTGGAACGGGGGGCAGGTTATGGCTACACCTTC.

This chain uses TRBV5-6 with TRBJ1-6, with a weak D call TRBD1 (5 bases). The V gene lost 0 bases and the J gene lost 4 bases, with 8 bases spanning the gap. The CDR3 extends over 15 amino acids. Germline lookup yields CDR1 SGHDT and CDR2 YYEEEE. CDR3 in amino acids: CASSLGRGYNSPLHF. The CDR3 coding sequence is TGTGCCAGCAGCTTGGGGAGGGGATATAATTCACCCCTCCACTTT.

V and J are TRBV5-1 and TRBJ1-2; D perhaps matches TRBD1 (5 bases). Germline V gene lookup returns CDR1 SGHRS and CDR2 YFSETQ. The CDR3 contains 15 residues. Trimming cost V 5 bases and J 3 bases, with 17 bases left between them. The CDR3 region is CASSWGDPWDYGYTF. CDR3 DNA: TGCGCCAGCAGTTGGGGGGACCCCTGGGACTATGGCTACACCTTC.

With regard to this clone: Its ends do not fully match the called genes, so a read error is possible. The CDR3 spells CASSKALQGFFFSGANVLTF. The CDR3 DNA follows: TGTGCCAGCAGTAAAGCCTTACAGGGTTTCTTCTTCTCTGGGGCCAACGTCCTGACTTTC. This chain uses TRBV6-1 with TRBJ2-6; tentatively, D is TRBD1 (6 bases). Germline assignment: CDR1 MNHNS and CDR2 SASEGT. This CDR3 has 20 amino acids.

The CDR3: CASSPRGAGGGVFF. The CDR3 DNA sequence: TGTGCCAGCAGCCCACGAGGGGCAGGGGGCGGTGTTTTCTTT. V is TRBV9 and J is TRBJ1-1, with 8 bases that match TRBD1. V was clipped by 4 bases and J by 13 bases; unmatched bases: 15. From germline, CDR1 is SGDLS and CDR2 YYNGEE. The CDR3 is made up of 14 amino acids. Full variable domain (remainder filled in from reference TRBV9 and TRBJ1-1): DSGVTQTPKHLITATGQRVTLRCSPRSGDLSVYWYQQSLDQGLQFLIQYYNGEERAKGNILERFSAQQFPDLHSELNLSSLELGDSALYFCASSPRGAGGGVFFGQGTRLTVV.

V gene TRBV28 combines with J gene TRBJ2-3; D not certain. Looked up from germline, CDR1 is MDHEN and CDR2 is SYDVKM. V was pared by 6 bases and J by 2 bases, with 9 bases between. This CDR3 region has 13 residues. The DNA of the CDR3 is TGTGCCAGCAGCCCAACAACCACAGATACGCAGTATTTT. Protein: CASSPTTTDTQYF.